The 11 T cell receptor beta chains below come from one sample, sequenced in a study of blood T cell repertoires in COVID-19. Only in-frame clones appear in the TCRdb table, and some are missing; sequencing was by immunoSEQ multiplex PCR. The repertoire holds 200,000 to 300,000 clones, with 65% to 90% as singletons. Sample: PBMCs or T cells enriched from blood (not recorded which). These receptors were taken from a woman between 50 and 59 years old with acute COVID-19.

The rearrangement joins TRBV5-4 to TRBJ2-3; 9 nucleotides align to TRBD2. The CDR3 sequence is 15 residues long. Germline values: CDR1 SGHNT, CDR2 YYREEE (reference sequence). The J segment lost 1 base and the V segment lost 2 bases, leaving 2 bases of the junction unmatched. The CDR3 nucleotides read TGTGCCAGCAGCTTCTCTAGCGGGGGCACAGATACGCAGTATTTT. It yields the protein CASSFSSGGTDTQYF.

The J gene is TRBJ1-4, the V gene TRBV30; TRBD1 agrees at 8 bases. The V gene's germline CDR1 is GTSNPN and CDR2 SVGIG (reference sequence). CDR3 length: 12 residues. With V trimmed by 8 bases and J by 8 bases, 7 bases remained unmatched. The CDR3 loop is CAGATGEEKLFF. CDR3 nucleotide sequence: TGTGCCGGGGCGACAGGGGAGGAAAAACTGTTTTTT.

This clone was observed a single time. V is TRBV7-6 and J is TRBJ2-1, with 8 nucleotides matching TRBD1. Germline trimming cut 4 bases from V and 4 bases from J; bases unmatched to any gene: 6. Per the germline V gene, CDR1 is SGHVS and CDR2 is FNYEAQ. The CDR3 runs 15 residues. For the CDR3, the DNA is TGTGCCAGCAGCTCCGGACAGGGATTATACAATGAGCAGTTCTTC. Amino acid sequence: CASSSGQGLYNEQFF.

The CDR3: CASSLRTGGAGDTEAFF. The CDR3 DNA reads as TGTGCCAGCAGCCTACGGACAGGGGGCGCGGGGGACACTGAAGCTTTCTTT. The rearrangement uses TRBV21-1 and TRBJ1-1; the table names TRBD1, a call not compared with the DNA. TRBV21-1 is classified as a pseudogene. The CDR3 loop spans 17 amino acids.

V is TRBV6-1 and J is TRBJ2-1; 14 bases agree with TRBD2. The J segment lost 9 bases and the V segment lost 2 bases, leaving 6 bases of the junction unmatched. CDR1 is MNHNS and CDR2 is SASEGT in the germline V gene. This CDR3 has 16 residues. The CDR3 sequence is CASSELGLAGATEQFF. CDR3 sequence (DNA): TGTGCCAGCAGTGAATTGGGACTAGCGGGGGCCACTGAGCAGTTCTTC.

This chain connects TRBV6-1 to TRBJ2-2, with 10 bases identical to TRBD2. Germline V lookup: CDR1 MNHNS, CDR2 SASEGT. V gave up 4 bases and J gave up 0 bases; unmatched junction bases: 8. The CDR3 has 18 residues. The DNA for the CDR3 is TGTGCCAGCAGTGTTCATACTAGCGGGGCCTCGAACACCGGGGAGCTGTTTTTT. This gives the protein CASSVHTSGASNTGELFF.

As concerns this clone: Other DNA sequences from this sample encode an identical CDR3 as well. The chain is built from TRBV19 and TRBJ2-3, with D possibly TRBD1 on 6 matching bases. This CDR3 region has 13 residues. Between the trimmed V and J ends, which lost 5 bases and 4 bases, there was a span of 10 bases. CDR1 and CDR2 from the germline V gene are LNHDA and SQIVND (reference sequence). The CDR3 DNA follows: TGTGCCAGTAGTGCACAGGGAGCAGATACGCAGTATTTT. It specifies CASSAQGADTQYF. The entire variable domain, with the rest obtained from reference TRBV19 and TRBJ2-3, is as follows: DGGITQSPKYLFRKEGQNVTLSCEQNLNHDAMYWYRQDPGQGLRLIYYSQIVNDFQKGDIAEGYSVSREKKESFPLTVTSAQKNPTAFYLCASSAQGADTQYFGPGTRLTVL.

The V gene is TRBV6-5, the J gene TRBJ1-4; D is uncertain. Germline CDR1 reads MNHEY; CDR2 reads SVGAGI. The CDR3 is 15 amino acids. V was clipped by 0 bases and J by 4 bases, with 9 bases between them. CDR3 sequence: CASSYSRELNEKLFF. The CDR3 nucleotides read TGTGCCAGCAGTTACTCGAGGGAACTTAATGAAAAACTGTTTTTT.

V gene TRBV3-1 (or the pseudogene TRBV3-2) combines with J gene TRBJ2-1; weak D call: TRBD2 (6 bases). The CDR3 sequence is 13 residues long. Trimming took off 8 bases at V and 7 bases at J, with 15 bases between the two ends. The V gene's germline CDR1 is LGHDT and CDR2 YNNKEL (reference sequence). As DNA, the CDR3 is TGTGCCAGCGGCCGGGACTTTCTGAATGAGCAGTTCTTC. Translation: CASGRDFLNEQFF.

The V call is TRBV19, the J call TRBJ1-5; the D gene is possibly TRBD1 (6 bases). The germline V gene has CDR1 LNHDA and CDR2 SQIVND (reference sequence). Trimming left V 6 bases short and J 0 bases short, with 18 bases between. CDR3 length equals 17 residues. The CDR3 DNA sequence: TGTGCCAGTAGGGAGGTTCAGGGGTTCGCTAGCAATCAGCCCCAGCATTTT. Translated, it gives CASREVQGFASNQPQHF.

The rearrangement uses TRBV5-4 and TRBJ1-4, with a possible D match to TRBD1 (5 bases). CDR1 SGHNT and CDR2 YYREEE come from the germline V gene (reference sequence). The V gene lost 4 bases and the J gene lost 3 bases, with 13 bases spanning the gap. This CDR3 contains 15 residues. The CDR3: CASSRGNRANEKLFF. CDR3 sequence (DNA): TGTGCCAGCAGCAGGGGTAACAGAGCTAATGAAAAACTGTTTTTT.